The clone carrying this T cell receptor beta chain was seen many times. Its antigen is not identified. For TCR beta, libraries came from quantitative 5'-RACE with molecular barcodes. TCRdb re-analysed the 5' RACE reads in MiXCR, keeping a single row per CDR3 protein. The sample has roughly 670,000 distinct CDR3 sequences, 15% to 20% seen once; the top ten hold around 20%. The entry originates in a study of CD8 T cells in ankylosing spondylitis. Overall study results and limits: A TCR beta motif of roughly eight highly homologous variants seemed to mark ankylosing spondylitis blood. Disease-linked clones reportedly showed significant enrichment in matched ankylosing spondylitis synovial fluid.

The CDR3 extends over 14 amino acids. The V end lost 2 bases, the J end lost 5 bases, and 10 bases lay between the germline ends. Germline assignment: CDR1 MNHEY and CDR2 SVGAGI. This clonotype was obtained from a male donor with ankylosing spondylitis. Input material: blood, either unsorted or a sorted T cell fraction (not recorded which). The chain joins TRBV6-5 to TRBJ2-1, with D possibly matching TRBD2 (7 bases). This chain's CDR3 is CASSYGGGDNEQFF. The CDR3 DNA reads as TGTGCCAGCAGTTACGGAGGGGGGGACAATGAGCAGTTCTTC.